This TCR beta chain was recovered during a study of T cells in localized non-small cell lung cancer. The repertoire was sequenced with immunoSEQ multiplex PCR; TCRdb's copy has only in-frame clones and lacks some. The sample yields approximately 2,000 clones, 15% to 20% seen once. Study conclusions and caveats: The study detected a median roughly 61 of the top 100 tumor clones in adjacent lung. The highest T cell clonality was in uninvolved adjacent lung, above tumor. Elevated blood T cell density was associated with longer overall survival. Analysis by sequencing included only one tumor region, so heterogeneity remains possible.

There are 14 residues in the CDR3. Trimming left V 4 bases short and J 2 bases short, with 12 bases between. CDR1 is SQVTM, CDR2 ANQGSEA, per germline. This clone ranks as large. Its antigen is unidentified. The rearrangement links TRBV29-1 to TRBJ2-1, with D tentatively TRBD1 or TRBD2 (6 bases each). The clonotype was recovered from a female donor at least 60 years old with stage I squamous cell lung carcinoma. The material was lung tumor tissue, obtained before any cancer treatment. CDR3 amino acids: CSVGRGVAYNEQFF. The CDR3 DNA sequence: TGCAGCGTTGGGAGGGGGGTGGCCTACAATGAGCAGTTCTTC.